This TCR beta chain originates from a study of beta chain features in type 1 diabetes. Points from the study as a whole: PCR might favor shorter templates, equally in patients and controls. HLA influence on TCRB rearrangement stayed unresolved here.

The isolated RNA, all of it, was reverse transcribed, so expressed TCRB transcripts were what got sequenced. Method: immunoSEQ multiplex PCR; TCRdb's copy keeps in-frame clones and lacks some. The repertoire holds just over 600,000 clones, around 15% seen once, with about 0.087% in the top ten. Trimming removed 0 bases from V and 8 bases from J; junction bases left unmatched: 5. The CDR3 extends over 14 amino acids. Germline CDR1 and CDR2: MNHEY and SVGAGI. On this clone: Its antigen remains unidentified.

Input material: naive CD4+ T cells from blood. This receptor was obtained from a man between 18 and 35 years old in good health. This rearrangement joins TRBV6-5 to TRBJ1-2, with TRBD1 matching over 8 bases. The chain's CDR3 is CASSYSQGAEGYTF. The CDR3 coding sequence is TGTGCCAGCAGTTACTCCCAGGGGGCGGAAGGCTACACCTTC.